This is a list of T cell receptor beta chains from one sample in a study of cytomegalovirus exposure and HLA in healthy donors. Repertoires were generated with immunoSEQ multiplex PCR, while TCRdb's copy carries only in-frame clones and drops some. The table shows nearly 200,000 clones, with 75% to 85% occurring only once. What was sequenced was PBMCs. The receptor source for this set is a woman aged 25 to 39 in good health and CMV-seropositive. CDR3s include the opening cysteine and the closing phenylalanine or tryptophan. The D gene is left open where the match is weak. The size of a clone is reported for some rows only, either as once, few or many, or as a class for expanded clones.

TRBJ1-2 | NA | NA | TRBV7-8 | CASSQDRDGYTF | TGTGCCAGCAGCCAGGACAGAGATGGCTACACCTTC
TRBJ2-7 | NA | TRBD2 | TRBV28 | CASSLRGIGDEQYF | TGTGCCAGCAGTTTGCGGGGGATTGGAGACGAGCAGTACTTC
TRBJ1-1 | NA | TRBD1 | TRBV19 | CASSIGRQGEAFF | TGTGCCAGTAGTATCGGGAGACAGGGTGAAGCTTTCTTT
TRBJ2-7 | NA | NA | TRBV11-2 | CASSNNLGLLEQYF | TGTGCCAGCAGCAATAATCTGGGACTTCTCGAGCAGTACTTC
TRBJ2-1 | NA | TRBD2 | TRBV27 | CASSSSGRAQRWNEQFF | TGTGCCAGCAGCTCTAGCGGGAGGGCCCAGCGGTGGAATGAGCAGTTCTTC
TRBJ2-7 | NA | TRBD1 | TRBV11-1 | CASSFRGQGYEQYF | TGTGCCAGCAGCTTTCGGGGACAGGGCTACGAGCAGTACTTC
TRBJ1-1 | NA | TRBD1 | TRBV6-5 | CASSRRGTGVTEAFF | TGTGCCAGCAGTCGACGAGGGACAGGAGTCACTGAAGCTTTCTTT
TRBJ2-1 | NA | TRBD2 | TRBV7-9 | CASSSGLAGDLVGEQFF | TGTGCCAGCAGCTCAGGACTAGCGGGAGATTTGGTTGGTGAGCAGTTCTTC
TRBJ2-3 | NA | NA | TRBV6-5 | CASSYSPGATDTQYF | TGTGCCAGCAGTTACTCGCCGGGAGCTACAGATACGCAGTATTTT
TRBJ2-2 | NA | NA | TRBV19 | CASSPGDFGELFF | TGTGCCAGTAGCCCGGGGGACTTCGGGGAGCTGTTTTTT
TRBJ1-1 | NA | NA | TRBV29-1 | CSAQRAGRKNTEAFF | TGCAGCGCCCAAAGGGCAGGGAGGAAGAACACTGAAGCTTTCTTT
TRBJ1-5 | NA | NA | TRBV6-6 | CASVEQGNQPQHF | TGTGCCAGCGTAGAACAGGGTAATCAGCCCCAGCATTTT
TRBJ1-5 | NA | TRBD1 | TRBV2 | CASTRGHSNQPQHF | TGTGCCAGCACCAGGGGGCATAGCAATCAGCCCCAGCATTTT
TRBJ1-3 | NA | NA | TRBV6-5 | CASSYVGGGKENTIYF | TGTGCCAGCAGTTACGTGGGAGGGGGAAAGGAAAACACCATATATTTT
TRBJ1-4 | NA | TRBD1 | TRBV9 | CASSFQGDEKLFF | TGTGCCAGCAGTTTCCAGGGGGATGAAAAACTGTTTTTT
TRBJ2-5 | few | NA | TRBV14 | CASSPSGLTQYF | TGTGCCAGCAGCCCGTCGGGTTTGACCCAGTACTTC
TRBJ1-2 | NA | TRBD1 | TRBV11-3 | CASSETTGDSYGYTF | TGTGCCAGCAGCGAAACGACAGGGGACAGCTATGGCTACACCTTC
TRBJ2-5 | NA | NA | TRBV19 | CASRRTPTGPEETQYF | TGTGCCAGTAGGAGAACCCCGACAGGTCCCGAAGAGACCCAGTACTTC
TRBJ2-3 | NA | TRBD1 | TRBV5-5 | CASSRDRSTDTQYF | TGTGCCAGCAGCCGGGACAGAAGCACAGATACGCAGTATTTT
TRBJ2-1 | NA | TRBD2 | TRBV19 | CASSTLAGGVYNEQFF | TGTGCCAGTAGTACGTTAGCGGGAGGCGTATACAATGAGCAGTTCTTC
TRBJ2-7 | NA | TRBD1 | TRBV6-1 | CASTPERDSYFEQYF | TGTGCCAGCACGCCGGAACGGGACAGTTATTTCGAGCAGTACTTC
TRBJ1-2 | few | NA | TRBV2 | CASRRGSSYGYTF | TGTGCCAGCAGACGGGGATCGAGCTATGGCTACACCTTC
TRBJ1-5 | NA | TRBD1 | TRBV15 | CATSKTGQGFQPQHF | TGTGCCACCAGCAAGACGGGACAGGGGTTTCAGCCCCAGCATTTT
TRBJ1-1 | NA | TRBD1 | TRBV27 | CASSIYRGGTEAFF | TGTGCCAGCAGTATCTACAGGGGTGGCACTGAAGCTTTCTTT
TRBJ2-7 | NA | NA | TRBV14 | CASSQDLDAEQYF | TGTGCCAGCAGCCAAGATCTCGATGCGGAGCAGTACTTC
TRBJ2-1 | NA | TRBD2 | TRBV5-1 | CASSSTSGGYNEQFF | TGCGCCAGCAGCTCCACTAGCGGGGGTTACAATGAGCAGTTCTTC
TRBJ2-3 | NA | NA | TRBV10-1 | CASSLADTQYF | TGCGCCAGCAGTTTAGCAGATACGCAGTATTTT